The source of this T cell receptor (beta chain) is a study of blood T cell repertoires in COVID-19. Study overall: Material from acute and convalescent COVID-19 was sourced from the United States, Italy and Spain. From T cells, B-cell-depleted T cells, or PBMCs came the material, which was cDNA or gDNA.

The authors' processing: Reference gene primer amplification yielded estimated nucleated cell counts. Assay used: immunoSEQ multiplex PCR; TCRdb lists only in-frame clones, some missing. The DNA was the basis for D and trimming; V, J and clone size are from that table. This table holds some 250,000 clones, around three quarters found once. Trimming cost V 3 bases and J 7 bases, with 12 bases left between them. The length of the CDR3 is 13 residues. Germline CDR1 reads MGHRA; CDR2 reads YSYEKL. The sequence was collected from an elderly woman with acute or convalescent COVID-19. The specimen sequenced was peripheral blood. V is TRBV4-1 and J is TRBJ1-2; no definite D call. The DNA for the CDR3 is TGCGCCAGCAGCCAGCCGGGAGGCGTTGGCTACACCTTC. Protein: CASSQPGGVGYTF.